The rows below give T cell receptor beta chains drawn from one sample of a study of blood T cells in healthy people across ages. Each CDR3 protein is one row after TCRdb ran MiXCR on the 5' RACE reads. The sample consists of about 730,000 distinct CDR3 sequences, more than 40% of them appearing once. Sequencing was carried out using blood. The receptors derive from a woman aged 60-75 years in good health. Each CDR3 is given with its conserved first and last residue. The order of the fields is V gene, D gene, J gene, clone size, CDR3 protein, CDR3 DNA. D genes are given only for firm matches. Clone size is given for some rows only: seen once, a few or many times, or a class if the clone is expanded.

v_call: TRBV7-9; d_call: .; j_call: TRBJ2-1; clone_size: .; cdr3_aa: CVSSLQENWQFF; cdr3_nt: TGTGTCAGCAGCTTACAAGAGAATTGGCAGTTCTTC
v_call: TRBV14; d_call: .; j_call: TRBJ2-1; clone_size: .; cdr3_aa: CASSQERNSVLKFF; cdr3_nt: TGTGCCAGCAGCCAAGAAAGGAACTCCGTTTTGAAGTTCTTC
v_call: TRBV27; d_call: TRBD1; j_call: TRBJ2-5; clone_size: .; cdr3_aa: CASTERIGTGGGEQYF; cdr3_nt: TGTGCCAGCACCGAAAGGATTGGGACAGGGGGTGGTGAGCAGTACTTC
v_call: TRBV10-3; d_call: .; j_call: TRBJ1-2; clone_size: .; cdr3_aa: CAISVITGPYGYTF; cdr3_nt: TGTGCCATCAGTGTGATCACAGGGCCTTATGGCTACACCTTC
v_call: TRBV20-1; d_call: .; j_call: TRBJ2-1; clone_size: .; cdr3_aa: CSASRTESSYNEQFF; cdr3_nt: TGCAGTGCTAGTAGGACGGAAAGCTCCTACAATGAGCAGTTCTTC
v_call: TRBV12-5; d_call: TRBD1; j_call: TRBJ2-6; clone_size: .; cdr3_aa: CASIPGQGAPGANVLTF; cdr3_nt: TGTGCTAGCATCCCGGGACAGGGGGCGCCGGGGGCCAACGTCCTGACTTTC
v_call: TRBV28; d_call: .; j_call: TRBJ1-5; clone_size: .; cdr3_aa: CTSGRTLDRSQPQHF; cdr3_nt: TGTACTTCCGGGAGGACGTTAGACAGAAGTCAGCCCCAGCATTTT
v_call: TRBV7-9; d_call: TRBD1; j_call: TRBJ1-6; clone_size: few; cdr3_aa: CASSPETGGNSPLHF; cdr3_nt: TGTGCCAGCAGCCCAGAGACAGGGGGGAATTCACCCCTCCACTTT
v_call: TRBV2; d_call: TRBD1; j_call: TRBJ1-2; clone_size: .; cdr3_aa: CASTPGTGAYTF; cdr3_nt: TGTGCCAGCACCCCCGGGACAGGAGCCTACACCTTC
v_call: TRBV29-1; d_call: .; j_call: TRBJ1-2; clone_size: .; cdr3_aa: CSVVEGGMDDYTF; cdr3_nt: TGCAGCGTTGTGGAGGGAGGGATGGATGATTACACCTTC
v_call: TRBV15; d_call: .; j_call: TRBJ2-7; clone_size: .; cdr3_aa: CATSRGGTPTYEQYF; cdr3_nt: TGTGCCACCAGCAGGGGCGGGACACCGACCTACGAGCAGTACTTC
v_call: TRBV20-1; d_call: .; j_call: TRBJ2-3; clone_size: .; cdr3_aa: CSAPTRLVGSTDTQYF; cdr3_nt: TGCAGTGCTCCGACAAGACTAGTGGGAAGCACAGATACGCAGTATTTT
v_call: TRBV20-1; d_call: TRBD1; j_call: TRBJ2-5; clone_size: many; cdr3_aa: CSASIGTGGSETQYF; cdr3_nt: TGCAGTGCTAGTATTGGGACAGGGGGTTCAGAGACCCAGTACTTC
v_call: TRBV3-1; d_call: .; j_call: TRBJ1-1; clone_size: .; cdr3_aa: CASSRAGVGTEAFF; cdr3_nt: TGTGCCAGCAGCCGGGCAGGGGTCGGGACTGAAGCTTTCTTT
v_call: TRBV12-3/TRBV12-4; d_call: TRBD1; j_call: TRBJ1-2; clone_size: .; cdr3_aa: CASSKTGGRDGYTF; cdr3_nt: TGTGCCAGCAGTAAGACAGGGGGCAGGGATGGCTACACCTTC
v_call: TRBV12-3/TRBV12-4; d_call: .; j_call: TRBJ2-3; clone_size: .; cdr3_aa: CASSPPRLTQYF; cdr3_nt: TGTGCCAGCAGCCCCCCGCGGCTTACGCAGTATTTT
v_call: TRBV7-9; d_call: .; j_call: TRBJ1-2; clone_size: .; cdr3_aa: CASSDQGLNYGYTF; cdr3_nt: TGTGCCAGCAGCGATCAGGGTCTTAACTATGGCTACACCTTC
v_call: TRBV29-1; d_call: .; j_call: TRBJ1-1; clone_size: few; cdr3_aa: CSSRTGGTEAFF; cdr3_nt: TGCAGCTCACGCACGGGAGGCACTGAAGCTTTCTTT
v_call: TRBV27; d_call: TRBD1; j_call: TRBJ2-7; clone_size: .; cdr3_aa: CASSSPGQGSVYEQYF; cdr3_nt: TGTGCCAGCAGTTCTCCGGGACAGGGTTCTGTCTACGAGCAGTACTTC
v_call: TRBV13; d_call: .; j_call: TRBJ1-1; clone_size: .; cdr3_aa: CASSLAPDTNTEAFF; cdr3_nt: TGTGCCAGCAGCTTAGCGCCAGATACGAACACTGAAGCTTTCTTT
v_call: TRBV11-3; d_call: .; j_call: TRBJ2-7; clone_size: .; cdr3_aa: CASSLQPGPLDEQYF; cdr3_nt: TGTGCCAGCAGCCTTCAACCCGGGCCTTTGGACGAGCAGTACTTC
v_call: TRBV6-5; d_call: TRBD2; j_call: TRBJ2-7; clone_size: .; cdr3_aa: CASSYSMAGGYPYEQYF; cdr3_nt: TGTGCCAGCAGTTACTCGATGGCGGGAGGATACCCTTACGAGCAGTACTTC
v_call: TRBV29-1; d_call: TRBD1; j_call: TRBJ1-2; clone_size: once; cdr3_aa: CSVEGTGDGYTF; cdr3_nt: TGCAGCGTTGAAGGGACAGGGGATGGCTACACCTTC
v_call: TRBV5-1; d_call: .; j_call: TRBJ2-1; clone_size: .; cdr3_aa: CASSARRDNEQFF; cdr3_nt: TGCGCCAGTTCCGCCAGACGTGACAATGAGCAGTTCTTC
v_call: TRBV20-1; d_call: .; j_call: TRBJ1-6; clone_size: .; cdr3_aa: CSASPGTGNSPLHF; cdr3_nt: TGCAGTGCTAGCCCCGGGACGGGGAATTCACCCCTCCACTTT
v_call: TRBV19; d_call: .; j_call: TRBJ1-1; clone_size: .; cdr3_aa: CASSTSHTNTEAFF; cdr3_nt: TGTGCCAGTAGTACCAGTCACACGAACACTGAAGCTTTCTTT
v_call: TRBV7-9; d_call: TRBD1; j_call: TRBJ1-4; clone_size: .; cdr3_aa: CASSQGGPNEKLFF; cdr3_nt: TGTGCCAGCAGCCAGGGGGGACCGAATGAAAAACTGTTTTTT
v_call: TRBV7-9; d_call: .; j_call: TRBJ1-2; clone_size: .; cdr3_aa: CASSLADRSLYDYTF; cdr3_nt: TGTGCCAGCAGCTTAGCGGACCGATCTCTCTATGACTACACCTTC
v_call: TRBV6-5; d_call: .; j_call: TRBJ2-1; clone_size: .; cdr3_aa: CASSPLAVRKNEQFF; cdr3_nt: TGTGCCAGCAGCCCGTTAGCGGTCCGAAAGAATGAGCAGTTCTTC
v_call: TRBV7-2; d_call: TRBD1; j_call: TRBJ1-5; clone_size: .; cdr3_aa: CASSPRTGRANQPQHF; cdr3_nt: TGTGCCAGCAGCCCCCGGACAGGGAGGGCCAATCAGCCCCAGCATTTT
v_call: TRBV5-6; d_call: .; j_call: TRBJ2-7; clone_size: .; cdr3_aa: CASSRDSSPSYNEQYF; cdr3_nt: TGTGCCAGCAGCCGGGACTCTTCCCCCTCCTACAATGAGCAGTACTTC
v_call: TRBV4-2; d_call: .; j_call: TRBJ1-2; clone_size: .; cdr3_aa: CASSRSTPTNYGYTF; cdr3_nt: TGTGCCAGCAGCCGTTCGACCCCTACTAACTATGGCTACACCTTC
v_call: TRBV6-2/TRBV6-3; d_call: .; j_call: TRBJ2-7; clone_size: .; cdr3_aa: CASRATYEQYF; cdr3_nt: TGTGCCAGCAGAGCTACCTACGAGCAGTACTTC
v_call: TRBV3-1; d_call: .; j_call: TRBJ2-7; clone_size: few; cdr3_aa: CASSPSGAIEQYF; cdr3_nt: TGTGCCAGCAGCCCCTCGGGAGCGATCGAGCAGTACTTC
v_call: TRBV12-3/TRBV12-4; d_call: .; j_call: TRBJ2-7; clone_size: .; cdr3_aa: CASSQTRSGEQYF; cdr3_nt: TGTGCCAGCAGTCAGACACGGTCAGGGGAGCAGTACTTC
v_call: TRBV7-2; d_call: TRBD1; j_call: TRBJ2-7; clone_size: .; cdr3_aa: CASSLRGQSITYEQYF; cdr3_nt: TGTGCCAGCAGCTTAAGGGGACAGAGTATTACCTACGAGCAGTACTTC
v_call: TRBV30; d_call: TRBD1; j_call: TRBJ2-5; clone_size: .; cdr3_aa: CAWREPGTAQEYF; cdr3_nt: TGTGCCTGGAGGGAACCTGGGACAGCGCAGGAGTACTTC
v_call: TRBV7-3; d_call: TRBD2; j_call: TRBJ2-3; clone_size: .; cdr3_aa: CASSLIPRPSGGADTQYF; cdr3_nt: TGTGCCAGCAGCCTAATACCCCGCCCTAGCGGGGGCGCAGATACGCAGTATTTT
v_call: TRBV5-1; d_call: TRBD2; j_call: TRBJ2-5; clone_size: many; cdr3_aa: CASSLAGSASGSYF; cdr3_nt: TGCGCCAGCAGCTTGGCTGGGTCTGCTAGCGGGTCGTACTTC